This T cell receptor beta chain was identified during a study of blood T cells in healthy people across ages (dated by TCRdb to 2013 to 2016). In terms of the full investigation: In model experiments, template switching captured roughly one uniquely barcoded TCR beta cDNA molecule for every two T cells. Donors of different ages were randomly distributed across sequencing lanes to avoid experimental bias. The donors were divided into four age groups: young (average around 17 years), middle-aged (almost 40), aged (around 67) and long-lived (nearly 85). Age-related changes in TCR beta repertoire diversity were measured in the study by deep sequencing normalized with unique cDNA molecular identifiers. For two donors (one aged 18 to 30 and one aged 80 or older), the study analyzed two additional independent replicas of 1 million unique cDNA reads from the same blood draw. Overall study results and their limits: Compared with the aged group, more naive CD4+ T cells, fewer expanded clones and increased TCR diversity were shown by the long-lived group, suggesting age selection. Because profiling used bulk unsorted PBMCs, naive and antigen-experienced compartments could not be compared conclusively. As age increased, observed TCR beta diversity per million T cells dropped in a roughly linear way, and a significant reduction was already evident by age roughly 36. Because the CMV infection status of the donors was unknown, age-related changes in expanded clonotypes may potentially have been confounded. The percentage of naive T cells measured by flow cytometry correlated strongly with observed TCR beta diversity. Total diversity estimates from one million sequenced T cells were considered lower bounds and underestimates.

Regarding this clonotype: Its target antigen remains unknown. No base-level quality is on record; no much larger clone is a single base apart.

CDR1 SGHVS and CDR2 FQNEAQ are derived from the germline V gene. From the cysteine up to the phenylalanine, the CDR3 has a length of 16 residues. Solely the CDR3 DNA is kept, with 48 bases framed from the first base. Trimming costs V 1 base and J 8 bases, and their ends lie 18 bases apart. Donors were 39 systemically healthy Caucasian individuals from Russia aged 6 to 90 years. Ten milliliters of peripheral blood were drawn from each donor into EDTA-treated Vacutainer tubes. Ficoll-Paque density-gradient centrifugation was used to isolate PBMCs, with at least 7 million per sample. Trizol reagent was used to extract total RNA from PBMCs, with at least 5.5 micrograms per sample. Naive CD45RAhigh/CD27high T cell percentages were measured by flow cytometry on a PBMC aliquot from every donor. To prepare the library, 5' RACE was applied. Sequencing took place on an Illumina HiSeq 2500. The second PCR ran for about 6 to 12 cycles and used a J-beta primer mix along with a sample-barcoded 5' primer. A template-switch 5' adaptor carrying 12 random nucleotides introduced a unique molecular identifier onto each TCR beta cDNA molecule. At least 2.5 million CDR3-containing paired-end reads were obtained from each sample. First-strand cDNA was synthesized from all RNA with the Mint cDNA synthesis kit, primed by a TRBC-specific oligonucleotide. Following uracil-DNA glycosylase treatment, all cDNA underwent a first 18-cycle PCR with the universal primers M1SS and BC2_uni_R. Per the source publication's procedure: For normalization, 1 million high-quality reads were randomly selected from each sample, with every read carrying a distinct molecular identifier. Reads with shared molecular identifiers were discarded instead of being binned into consensus sequences. MiTCR, set to a Q25 quality threshold and the strictest error-elimination algorithm, was used for CDR3 identification, clonotype clustering and error correction. A nonparametric unseen species model using Euler transformation provided a lower-bound estimate of total TCR beta diversity. The public reads were quality trimmed at Q25 with fastp and then assembled into clones with MiXCR by TCRdb, keeping productive beta chains. One record per CDR3 amino acid sequence lists the most common genes and DNA. TCRdb, not the original authors, processed these V and J calls. The sample table lists 1.5 million to 2 million distinct CDR3 sequences, over 25% of them with a count of one. Of the sample, approximately 7.7% is held by the ten largest clones.

This TCR came from a woman in her 30s in good health. The sequence joins TRBV7-8 to TRBJ2-1, with the D gene call left open. What was sequenced was blood. The CDR3 here reads CASSLESWTQSDEQFF. The base sequence is TGTGCCAGCAGCTTAGAAAGTTGGACGCAGTCGGATGAGCAGTTCTTC.